Described below is a single TCR beta chain sequence and its context. V was shortened by 4 bases and J by 8 bases, with 9 bases between the two germline ends. The CDR3 has 13 residues. CDR1 is SEHNR and CDR2 is FQNEAQ in the germline V gene (reference sequence). As processed by the authors: Reference gene primer amplification gave estimated nucleated cell counts. Here immunoSEQ multiplex PCR was the method, and the copy in TCRdb shows in-frame clones only, minus some. V and J calls and clone size are copied from that table; D and trimming were computed from the DNA. The table lists approximately 140,000 clones, about 83% of them singletons. This sample is drawn from a study of blood T cell repertoires in COVID-19. Study at large: COVID-19 samples from acute and convalescent phases originated in the United States, Italy and Spain. T cells, B-cell-depleted T cells, or PBMCs supplied cDNA or gDNA.

The sequence derives from a man aged 40-49 years with active or convalescent COVID-19. This chain links TRBV7-9 with TRBJ1-6; unclear D gene. The material sequenced was peripheral blood. The CDR3 reads CASSSTTDSPLHF. The CDR3 DNA reads as TGTGCCAGCAGCTCAACTACGGATTCACCCCTCCACTTT.